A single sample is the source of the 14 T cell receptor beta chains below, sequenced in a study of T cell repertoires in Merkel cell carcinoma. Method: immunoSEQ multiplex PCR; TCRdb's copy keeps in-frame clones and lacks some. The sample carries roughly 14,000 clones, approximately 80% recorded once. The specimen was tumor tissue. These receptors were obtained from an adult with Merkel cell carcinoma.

CDR3 region: CASSLKDTEAFF. Written as DNA, the CDR3 is TGTGCCAGCAGCCTCAAGGACACTGAAGCTTTCTTT. V usage is TRBV7-9 and J usage is TRBJ1-1; D is unresolved. The CDR3 covers 12 residues. The V end was cut by 5 bases, the J end by 3 bases, with 7 bases between. The V gene's germline CDR1 is SEHNR and CDR2 FQNEAQ (reference sequence).

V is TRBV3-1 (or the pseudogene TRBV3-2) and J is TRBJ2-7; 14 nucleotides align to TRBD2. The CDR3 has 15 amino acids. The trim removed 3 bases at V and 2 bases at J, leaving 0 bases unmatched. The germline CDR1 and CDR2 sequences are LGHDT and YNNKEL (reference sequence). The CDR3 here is CASSQGLAGAYEQYF. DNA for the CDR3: TGTGCCAGCAGCCAGGGACTAGCGGGAGCCTACGAGCAGTACTTC.

CDR3 DNA: TGCGCCAGCAGCTTGGAACTAGCGGGGGACGGCACAGATACGCAGTATTTT. Translated: CASSLELAGDGTDTQYF. The chain carries TRBV5-1 and TRBJ2-3, with 11 bases that match TRBD2. V lost 0 bases, J lost 1 base, and 4 bases stayed unmatched. The germline V gene has CDR1 SGHRS and CDR2 YFSETQ. The CDR3 extends over 17 amino acids.

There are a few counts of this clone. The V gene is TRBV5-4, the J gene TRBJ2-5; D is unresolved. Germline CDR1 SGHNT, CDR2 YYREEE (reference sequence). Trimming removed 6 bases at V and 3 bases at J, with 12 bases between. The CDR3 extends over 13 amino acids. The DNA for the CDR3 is TGTGCCAGCAAGCAGCAAAGTAAAGAGACCCAGTACTTC. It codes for CASKQQSKETQYF.

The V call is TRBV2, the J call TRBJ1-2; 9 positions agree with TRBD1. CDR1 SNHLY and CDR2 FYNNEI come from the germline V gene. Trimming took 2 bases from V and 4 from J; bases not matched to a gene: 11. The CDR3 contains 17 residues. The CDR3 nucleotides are TGTGCCAGCAGTGAACGAAACCCCCGGACAGGGGCCTATGGCTACACCTTC. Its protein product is CASSERNPRTGAYGYTF.

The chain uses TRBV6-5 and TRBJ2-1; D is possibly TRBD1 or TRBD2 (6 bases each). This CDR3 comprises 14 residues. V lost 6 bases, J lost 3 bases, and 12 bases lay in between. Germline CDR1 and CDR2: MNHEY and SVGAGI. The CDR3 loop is CASRRGANYNEQFF. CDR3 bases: TGTGCCAGCAGGAGGGGGGCCAACTACAATGAGCAGTTCTTC.

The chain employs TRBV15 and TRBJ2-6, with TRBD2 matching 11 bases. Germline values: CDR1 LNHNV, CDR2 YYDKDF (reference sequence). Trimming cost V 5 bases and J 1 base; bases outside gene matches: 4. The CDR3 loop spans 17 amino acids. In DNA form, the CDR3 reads TGTGCCACCAGCTTGGGACTAGCGGTATCTGGGGCCAACGTCCTGACTTTC. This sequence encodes CATSLGLAVSGANVLTF.

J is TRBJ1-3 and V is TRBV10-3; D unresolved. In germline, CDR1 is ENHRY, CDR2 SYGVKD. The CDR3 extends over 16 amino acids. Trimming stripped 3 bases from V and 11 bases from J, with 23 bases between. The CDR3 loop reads CAISEWTSGLSEPIYF. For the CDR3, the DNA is TGTGCCATCAGTGAATGGACCTCTGGCCTGTCTGAGCCCATATATTTT.

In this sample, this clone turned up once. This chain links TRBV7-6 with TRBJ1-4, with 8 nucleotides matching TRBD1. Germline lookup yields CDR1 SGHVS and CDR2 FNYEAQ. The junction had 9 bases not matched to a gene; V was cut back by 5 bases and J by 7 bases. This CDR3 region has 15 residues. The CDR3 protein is CASSKGQGGGEKLFF. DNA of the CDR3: TGTGCCAGCAGCAAAGGACAGGGCGGCGGTGAAAAACTGTTTTTT.

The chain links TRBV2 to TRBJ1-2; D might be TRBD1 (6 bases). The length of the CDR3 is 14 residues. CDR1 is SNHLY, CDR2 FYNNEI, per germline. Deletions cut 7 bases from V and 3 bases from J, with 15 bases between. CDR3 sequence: CASTLKGVHYGYTF. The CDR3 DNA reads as TGTGCCAGCACTCTTAAGGGGGTACACTATGGCTACACCTTC.

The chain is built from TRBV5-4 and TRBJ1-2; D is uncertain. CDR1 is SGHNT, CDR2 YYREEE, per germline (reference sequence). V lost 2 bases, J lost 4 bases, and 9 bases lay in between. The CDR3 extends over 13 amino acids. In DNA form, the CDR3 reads TGTGCCAGCAGCTTATCCATAAGCTATGGCTACACCTTC. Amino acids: CASSLSISYGYTF.

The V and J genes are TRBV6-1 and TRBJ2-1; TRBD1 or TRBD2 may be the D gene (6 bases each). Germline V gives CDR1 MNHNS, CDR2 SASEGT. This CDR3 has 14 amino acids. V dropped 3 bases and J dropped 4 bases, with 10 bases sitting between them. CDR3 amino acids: CASSEGGRYNEQFF. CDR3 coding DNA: TGTGCCAGCAGTGAGGGGGGCCGATACAATGAGCAGTTCTTC.

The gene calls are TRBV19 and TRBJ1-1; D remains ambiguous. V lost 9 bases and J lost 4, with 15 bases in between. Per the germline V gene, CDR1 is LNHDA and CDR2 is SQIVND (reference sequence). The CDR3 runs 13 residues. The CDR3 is CASSREGGTEAFF. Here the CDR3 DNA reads TGTGCCAGCTCGCGGGAGGGAGGCACTGAAGCTTTCTTT.

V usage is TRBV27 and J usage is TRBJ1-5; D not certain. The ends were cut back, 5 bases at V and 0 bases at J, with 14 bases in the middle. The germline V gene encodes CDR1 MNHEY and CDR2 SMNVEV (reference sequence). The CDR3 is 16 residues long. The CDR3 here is CASSPREGYSNQPQHF. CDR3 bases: TGTGCCAGCAGTCCCCGGGAGGGATATAGCAATCAGCCCCAGCATTTT.